This TCR beta chain was observed in a study of cytomegalovirus exposure and HLA in healthy donors. As for the study in general: Unique TCRs from HLA-typed donors, roughly 89 million of them, were held in an early data release.

CDR1 and CDR2 from the germline V gene are SGHKS and YYEKEE (reference sequence). Trimming took off 3 bases at V and 3 bases at J, with 13 bases between the two ends. The CDR3 is made up of 14 amino acids. PCR amplification relied on 60 Vbeta primers (plus 13 Jbeta primers). Using immunoSEQ multiplex PCR, the repertoire was profiled, and TCRdb retains in-frame clones only, with some absent. The table has 100,000 to 140,000 clones, around 80% seen once. The receptor was derived from a man in his thirties or forties in good health and CMV-seropositive. This chain connects TRBV5-5 to TRBJ2-7, with D perhaps matching TRBD1 (6 bases). Sequenced material: PBMCs. CDR3 region: CASSSATGGYEQYF. CDR3 in DNA: TGTGCCAGCAGCTCCGCGACAGGAGGCTACGAGCAGTACTTC.